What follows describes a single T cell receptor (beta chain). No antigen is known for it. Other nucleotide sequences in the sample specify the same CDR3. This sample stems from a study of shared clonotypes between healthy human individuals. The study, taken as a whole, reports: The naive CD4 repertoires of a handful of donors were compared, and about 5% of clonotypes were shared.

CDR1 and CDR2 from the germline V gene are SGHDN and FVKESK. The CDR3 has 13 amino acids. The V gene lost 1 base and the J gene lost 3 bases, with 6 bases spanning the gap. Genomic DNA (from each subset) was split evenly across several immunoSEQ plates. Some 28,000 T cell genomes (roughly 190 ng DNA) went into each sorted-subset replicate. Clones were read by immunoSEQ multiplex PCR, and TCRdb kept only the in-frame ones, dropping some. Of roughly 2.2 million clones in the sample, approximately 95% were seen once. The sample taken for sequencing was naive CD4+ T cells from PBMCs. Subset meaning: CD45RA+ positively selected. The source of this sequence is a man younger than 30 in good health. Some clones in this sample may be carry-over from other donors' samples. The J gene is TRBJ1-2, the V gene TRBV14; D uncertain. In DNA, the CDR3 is TGTGCCAGCAGCCAAGGGGTGTACTATGGCTACACCTTC. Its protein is CASSQGVYYGYTF.